The 19 T cell receptor beta chains given below trace back to one sample, sequenced in a study of spatial heterogeneity in lung cancer. Time point defined: sample taken at primary tumor resection. One entry per CDR3 protein results from TCRdb running MiXCR on the 5' RACE reads. The sample shows tens of thousands of distinct CDR3 sequences, roughly 8% of them seen only once. Sequencing was performed on PBMCs, taken at surgery. The receptors stem from a male donor with early-stage non-small cell lung cancer.

This clonotype was seen repeatedly, ten times or more. This rearrangement joins TRBV7-8 to TRBJ2-5, with TRBD2 matching over 11 bases. The germline gives CDR1 SGHVS, CDR2 FQNEAQ. The CDR3 is 17 residues long. The V and J ends lost 5 bases and 7 bases, in that order; junction bases with no gene match: 15. CDR3 protein: CASSLTLAGESGVTQYF. CDR3 in DNA: TGTGCCAGCAGCCTTACACTAGCGGGAGAATCCGGGGTGACCCAGTACTTC.

This clonotype has ten or more counts. The chain couples TRBV5-5 to TRBJ1-5; D is perhaps TRBD1 (6 bases). CDR3 length: 15 amino acids. Per the germline V gene, CDR1 is SGHKS and CDR2 is YYEKEE (reference sequence). Trimming took 1 base from V and 5 from J, leaving 13 bases between them. The CDR3 sequence is CASSLWQGMDQPQHF. CDR3 nucleotide sequence: TGTGCCAGCAGCTTGTGGCAGGGGATGGATCAGCCCCAGCATTTT. Based on the CDR3 plus reference TRBV5-5 and TRBJ1-5, the full variable domain is DAGVTQSPTHLIKTRGQQVTLRCSPISGHKSVSWYQQVLGQGPQFIFQYYEKEERGRGNFPDRFSARQFPNYSSELNVNALLLGDSALYLCASSLWQGMDQPQHFGDGTRLSIL.

This sequence joins TRBV6-2 or TRBV6-3 and TRBJ1-1; TRBD1 matches 7 bases. CDR3 length: 15 residues. With V trimmed by 0 bases and J by 1 base, 2 bases remained unmatched. In germline, CDR1 is MNHEY, CDR2 SVGEGT. The CDR3, as DNA: TGTGCCAGCAGTTACTCGACAGGGAAGAACACTGAAGCTTTCTTT. It encodes CASSYSTGKNTEAFF.

This clonotype was seen at least ten times. The chain recombines TRBV20-1 with TRBJ2-2; weak D call: TRBD1 (5 bases). Deletions cut 1 base from V and 0 bases from J, with 6 bases between. The CDR3 sequence is 14 residues long. Germline V gene data show CDR1 as DFQATT and CDR2 as SNEGSKA (reference sequence). CDR3 protein: CSARVQANTGELFF. CDR3 coding DNA: TGCAGTGCTAGAGTACAGGCGAACACCGGGGAGCTGTTTTTT.

This clonotype has at least ten counts. J is TRBJ2-5 and V is TRBV12-3 or TRBV12-4, with D perhaps matching TRBD1 (6 bases). The CDR3 runs 16 residues. This CDR3 is CADPGHKSIYQETQYF. The CDR3 region has the DNA TGTGCGGATCCGGGACACAAATCTATTTACCAAGAGACCCAGTACTTC.

This chain connects TRBV4-3 to TRBJ2-2, with D hard to call. Germline CDR1 and CDR2: LGHNA and YSLEER. The CDR3 spans 15 residues. Trimming removed 3 bases from V and 2 bases from J, with 10 bases in between. The CDR3 loop is CASSQDLVNTGELFF. The CDR3 nucleotides are TGCGCCAGCAGCCAGGATCTCGTTAACACCGGGGAGCTGTTTTTT.

V and J are TRBV6-1 and TRBJ1-2; the match to TRBD1 covers 10 bases. CDR1 is MNHNS, CDR2 SASEGT, per germline. The V segment lost 7 bases and the J segment 7 bases; nucleotides outside the gene matches: 9. The CDR3 runs 14 residues. The CDR3: CASNLRDRGRGYTF. The CDR3 nucleotides are TGTGCCAGCAACCTCCGGGACAGGGGTCGTGGCTACACCTTC.

This clonotype was observed a handful of times. The rearrangement uses TRBV12-3 or TRBV12-4 and TRBJ2-7, with D hard to call. The CDR3 runs 11 residues. Trimming shortened V by 3 bases and J by 6 bases, and 6 bases separated the two germline ends. CDR3 loop: CASSLGGEQYF. CDR3 sequence (DNA): TGTGCCAGCAGTTTGGGTGGCGAGCAGTACTTC.

The sample holds many counts of this clonotype. The rearrangement joins TRBV5-1 to TRBJ2-1; 9 bases match TRBD2. Trimming cost V 6 bases and J 4 bases; bases outside gene matches: 2. This CDR3 region has 13 residues. Germline CDR1 is SGHRS and CDR2 is YFSETQ. CDR3 sequence reads: CASNAGGYNEQFF. The CDR3 DNA reads as TGCGCCAGCAATGCGGGAGGGTACAATGAGCAGTTCTTC.

This clonotype was recorded at least ten times. The chain carries TRBV12-3 or TRBV12-4 and TRBJ2-7, with a possible D match to TRBD2 (6 bases). Trimming stripped 1 base from V and 6 bases from J, with 10 bases between. CDR3 length: 13 amino acids. The CDR3 nucleotides read TGTGCCAGCAGTTTAGGGAGGGAGCGCGAGCAGTACGTC. This gives the protein CASSLGREREQYV.

This clonotype was seen at least ten times. V usage is TRBV3-1 and J usage is TRBJ1-2; D possibly corresponds to TRBD1 (5 bases). Per germline, CDR1 LGHDT and CDR2 YNNKEL (reference sequence). V was trimmed by 1 base and J by 6 bases, leaving 9 bases between them. The length of the CDR3 is 13 residues. CDR3 loop: CASSQVTGDGYTF. The CDR3 bases are TGTGCCAGCAGCCAAGTTACAGGAGATGGCTACACCTTC. Together with reference TRBV3-1 and TRBJ1-2, the CDR3 gives the full variable domain: DTAVSQTPKYLVTQMGNDKSIKCEQNLGHDTMYWYKQDSKKFLKIMFSYNNKELIINETVPNRFSPKSPDKAHLNLHINSLELGDSAVYFCASSQVTGDGYTFGSGTRLTVV.

This clonotype came up once. The gene calls are TRBV20-1 and TRBJ2-5; 7 bases are a match to TRBD1. The CDR3 spans 14 residues. The V segment lost 5 bases and the J segment 5 bases; nucleotides outside the gene matches: 11. Germline loops: CDR1 DFQATT, CDR2 SNEGSKA (reference sequence). CDR3 coding DNA: TGCAGTGCTGAAAAAACAGGGGCTGATGAGACCCAGTACTTC. It encodes CSAEKTGADETQYF.

In this sample, this clonotype turned up many times. The rearrangement links TRBV6-2 or TRBV6-3 to TRBJ2-7, with 11 bases lining up with TRBD2. The CDR3 runs to 16 residues. V gave up 6 bases and J gave up 5 bases; unmatched junction bases: 12. Germline values: CDR1 MNHEY, CDR2 SVGEGT. CDR3 in amino acids: CASRRTSGRYPHEQYV. In DNA, the CDR3 is TGTGCCAGCAGACGGACTAGCGGGCGCTACCCTCACGAGCAGTACGTC.

This clonotype was found many times. V gene TRBV15 combines with J gene TRBJ2-7, with 11 bases aligning to TRBD2. The germline V gene has CDR1 LNHNV and CDR2 YYDKDF (reference sequence). V lost 5 bases and J lost 3; bases outside the gene matches: 15. The CDR3 length is 18 residues. The chain's CDR3 is CATSSPGLADSRVYEQYV. In nucleotides, the CDR3 is TGTGCCACCAGCTCTCCGGGACTAGCGGACTCTAGAGTCTACGAGCAGTACGTC.

This clonotype was seen at least ten times. This chain joins TRBV11-3 and TRBJ1-1, with a weak D call TRBD1 (5 bases). Trimming shortened V by 3 bases and J by 1 base, and 9 bases separated the two germline ends. This CDR3 is built from 14 residues. The V gene's germline CDR1 is SGHNT and CDR2 YENEEA. This CDR3 is CASSFRQGNTEAFF. The CDR3 nucleotides read TGTGCCAGCAGCTTCCGGCAGGGGAACACTGAAGCTTTCTTT. Together with reference TRBV11-3 and TRBJ1-1, the CDR3 gives the full variable domain: EAGVVQSPRYKIIEKKQPVAFWCNPISGHNTLYWYLQNLGQGPELLIRYENEEAVDDSQLPKDRFSAERLKGVDSTLKIQPAELGDSAVYLCASSFRQGNTEAFFGQGTRLTVV.

This clonotype was recorded at least ten times. The chain combines TRBV11-1 with TRBJ2-1, with 11 bases identical to TRBD2. The germline CDR1 and CDR2 sequences are SGHAT and FQDESV (reference sequence). The CDR3 covers 15 residues. The J segment lost 3 bases and the V segment lost 4 bases, leaving 2 bases of the junction unmatched. Here the CDR3 DNA reads TGTGCCAGCAGCTATGGGACTAGCGGCTACAATGAGCAGTTCTTC. It yields the protein CASSYGTSGYNEQFF. The full variable domain, rest sourced from reference TRBV11-1 and TRBJ2-1, is EAEVAQSPRYKITEKSQAVAFWCDPISGHATLYWYRQILGQGPELLVQFQDESVVDDSQLPKDRFSAERLKGVDSTLKIQPAELGDSAMYLCASSYGTSGYNEQFFGPGTRLTVL.

This clonotype was recorded many times. V gene TRBV6-4 combines with J gene TRBJ2-3; a possible D gene is TRBD2 (5 bases). V lost 6 bases, J lost 4 bases, and 17 bases lay in between. The germline V gene has CDR1 MRHNA and CDR2 SNTAGT. The CDR3 sequence is 15 residues long. The CDR3 bases are TGTGCCAGCAGCCTAAATGCGGGTCCCGCAGATACGCAGTATTTT. Translated: CASSLNAGPADTQYF.

Only a few counts were recorded for this clonotype. CDR3 protein: CASRRDRLNTGELFF. The CDR3 DNA reads TGTGCCAGCAGAAGGGACAGGCTAAACACCGGGGAGCTGTTTTTT. The chain couples TRBV2 to TRBJ2-2; 8 bases are a match to TRBD1. The V gene's germline CDR1 is SNHLY and CDR2 FYNNEI. The CDR3 spans 15 residues. V trimming: 6 bases; J trimming: 2 bases; junction bases outside the gene matches: 5.

The chain is built from TRBV6-2 or TRBV6-3 and TRBJ2-5; D might be TRBD1 (6 bases). This CDR3 is built from 15 residues. Trimming took off 4 bases at V and 0 bases at J, with 12 bases between the two ends. CDR1 and CDR2 (germline): MNHEY, SVGEGT. As DNA, the CDR3 is TGTGCCAGCAGTTTAGGGACACTGTACCAAGAGACCCAGTACTTC. This translates into CASSLGTLYQETQYF.